Here is one T cell receptor beta chain with its context. This clone may be a read error of a much larger clone one base away. Measured with immunoSEQ multiplex PCR; TCRdb has only the in-frame clones, and not every one. The table shows 11,000 to 15,000 clones, with almost 30% occurring only once. The source of the sample is a study of graft-versus-host responses after intestinal transplantation. This CDR3 contains 15 residues. Germline V gives CDR1 SGHNT, CDR2 YYREEE (reference sequence). Plates contained approximately 200,000 CFSE-labeled responder cells and approximately 200,000 irradiated, violet-dye-labeled stimulator cells. Post-reaction sorting isolated proliferating CFSE-low CD3+CD4+ and CD3+CD8+ responders. Study-wide points: When patients had graft-donor T cell macrochimerism, their allografts held high graft-versus-host to host-versus-graft clonal ratios. Investigators detected GvH clones in recipient marrow, with some emerging earlier in ileum or blood.

The J gene is TRBJ2-7, the V gene TRBV5-4; 9 nucleotides align to TRBD1. Sequences were derived from alloreactive CD4+ T cells from a mixed lymphocyte reaction culture, sampled before intestinal transplant. Documented subset: CFSE-low proliferating T cells sorted from approximately 6-day pre-transplant mixed lymphocyte reaction (GvH or HvG direction). The receptor was derived from a human patient who received an intestinal transplant. The CDR3 loop is CASSARTGAIYGQYF. The CDR3 DNA follows: TGTGCCAGCAGCGCTCGGACAGGGGCCATCTACGGGCAGTACTTC.